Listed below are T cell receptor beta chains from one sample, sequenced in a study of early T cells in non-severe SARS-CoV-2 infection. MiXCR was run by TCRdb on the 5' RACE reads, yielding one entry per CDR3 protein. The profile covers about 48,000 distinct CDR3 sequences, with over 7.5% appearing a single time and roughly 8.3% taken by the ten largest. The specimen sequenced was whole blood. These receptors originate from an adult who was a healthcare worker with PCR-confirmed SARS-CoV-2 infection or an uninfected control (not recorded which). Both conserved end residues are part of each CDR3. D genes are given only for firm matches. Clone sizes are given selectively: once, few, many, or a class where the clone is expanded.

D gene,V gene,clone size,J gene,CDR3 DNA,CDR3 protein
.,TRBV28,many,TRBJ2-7,TGTGCCAGCAGCTCCCGGGACAACTACGAGCAGTACTTC,CASSSRDNYEQYF
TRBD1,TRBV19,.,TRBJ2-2,TGTGCCAGTCGGTTGGGCGGACAGGGAAGCACCGGGGAGCTGTTTTTT,CASRLGGQGSTGELFF
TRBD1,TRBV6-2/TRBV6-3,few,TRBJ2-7,TGTGCCAGCAGGGGGGACAGCTCCTACGAGCAGTACTTC,CASRGDSSYEQYF
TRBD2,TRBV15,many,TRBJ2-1,TGTGCCACCAGCAGAGCCCAAACTAGCGGGAGGGAGCAGTTCTTC,CATSRAQTSGREQFF
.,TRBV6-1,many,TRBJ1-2,TGTGCCAACTCCCTAGACCGATCCTATGGCTACACCTTC,CANSLDRSYGYTF
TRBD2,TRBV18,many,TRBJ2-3,TGTGCCAGCACAGCAGTAGCGGGGGCCAACACAGATACGCAGTATTTT,CASTAVAGANTDTQYF
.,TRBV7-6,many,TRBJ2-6,TGTGCCAGCAGCTTAGCCCTCCACTCTGGGGCCAACGTCCTGACTTTC,CASSLALHSGANVLTF
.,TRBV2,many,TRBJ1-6,TGTGCCAGCAGCCTCTCCACAGGGAGCTCCTATAATTCACCCCTCCACTTT,CASSLSTGSSYNSPLHF
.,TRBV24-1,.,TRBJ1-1,TGTGCCACCAGTGATTCGGGGGGCCCCGGTGGCAGGGGACAAGCTTTCTTT,CATSDSGGPGGRGQAFF
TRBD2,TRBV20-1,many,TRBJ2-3,TGCAGTGCTAGAGATTCGGGCGGGTCTAGCGGGAGTTGGGCAGATACGCAGTATTTT,CSARDSGGSSGSWADTQYF
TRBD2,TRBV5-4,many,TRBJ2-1,TGTGCCAGCAATGGAGGCGGGGTAGCGGGATACAATGAGCAGTTCTTC,CASNGGGVAGYNEQFF
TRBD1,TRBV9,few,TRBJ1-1,TGTGCCAGCAGCACCTGGACAGGGACTGAAGCTTTCTTT,CASSTWTGTEAFF
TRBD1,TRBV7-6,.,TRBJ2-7,TGTGCCAGCAGCTTAGGGCGACAGGGCCGCGAGCAGTACTTC,CASSLGRQGREQYF
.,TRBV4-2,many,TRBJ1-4,TGTGCCAGCAGCCAAGATTCAGGGTTTAATGAAAAACTGTTTTTT,CASSQDSGFNEKLFF
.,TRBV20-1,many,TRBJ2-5,TGCAGTGCTAGAGAATCAGGGAGAGAGACCCAGTACTTC,CSARESGRETQYF
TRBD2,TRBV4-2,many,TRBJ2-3,TGTGCCAGCAGCCAAGAAGCTAGCGGGATCTCCGCAGATACGCAGTATTTT,CASSQEASGISADTQYF